Listed below are T cell receptor beta chains from one sample, sequenced in a study of cytomegalovirus exposure and HLA in healthy donors. Assay used: immunoSEQ multiplex PCR; TCRdb lists only in-frame clones, some missing. The repertoire includes over 130,000 clones, about 60% of them detected once, and 5.5% to 9% sits in the top ten. Sequencing was done on a sample of PBMCs. These receptor sequences come from a woman in her sixties in good health and CMV-seropositive. Both conserved end residues are part of each CDR3. A D gene is named only where the DNA matches it firmly. A clone size is listed for some rows: how often the clone was seen (once, few, many), or a class if it is expanded.

clone size,J gene,D gene,CDR3 length,V gene,CDR3 protein,CDR3 DNA
.,TRBJ2-2,.,17,TRBV14,CASSQFTGTTNTGELFF,TGTGCCAGCAGCCAATTCACAGGGACCACGAACACCGGGGAGCTGTTTTTT
.,TRBJ1-2,TRBD1,13,TRBV28,CASTRDRGYGYTF,TGTGCCAGCACCCGGGACAGGGGCTATGGCTACACCTTC
few,TRBJ1-2,TRBD1,15,TRBV28,CASRSAGTANYGYTF,TGTGCCAGCAGATCTGCGGGGACAGCTAACTATGGCTACACCTTC
.,TRBJ2-3,.,17,TRBV12-5,CASGLGTGPASTDTQYF,TGTGCTAGTGGTTTGGGAACAGGGCCCGCTAGCACAGATACGCAGTATTTT
.,TRBJ2-1,TRBD2,15,TRBV7-9,CASSSTSGSYNEQFF,TGTGCCAGCAGTTCCACTAGCGGGAGTTACAATGAGCAGTTCTTC
.,TRBJ1-3,TRBD1,16,TRBV13,CASSLGRTGPGNTIYF,TGTGCCAGCAGCTTAGGAAGGACAGGGCCTGGAAACACCATATATTTT
few,TRBJ1-3,.,17,TRBV7-9,CASSSPRGTGTGNTIYF,TGTGCCAGCAGCTCTCCACGAGGGACTGGAACGGGAAACACCATATATTTT
few,TRBJ2-5,.,12,TRBV6-5,CASSGPGGAQYF,TGTGCCAGCAGCGGCCCAGGAGGGGCCCAGTACTTC
.,TRBJ2-4,TRBD2,17,TRBV6-1,CASSEFGREGAKNIQYF,TGTGCCAGCAGTGAGTTTGGTCGGGAGGGAGCCAAAAACATTCAGTACTTC
.,TRBJ2-1,.,16,TRBV4-1,CASSQGVGRAYNEQFF,TGCGCCAGCAGCCAAGGGGTGGGCAGGGCCTACAATGAGCAGTTCTTC
.,TRBJ2-1,.,15,TRBV5-1,CASGSQGGSYNEQFF,TGCGCCAGCGGATCTCAGGGGGGCTCCTACAATGAGCAGTTCTTC
.,TRBJ2-7,TRBD1,14,TRBV6-5,CASSPPGQRPEQYF,TGTGCCAGCAGTCCCCCGGGACAGCGTCCCGAGCAGTACTTC
.,TRBJ1-1,.,12,TRBV5-6,CASSLRRTEAFF,TGTGCCAGCAGCCTGAGGCGCACTGAAGCTTTCTTT
.,TRBJ2-1,.,16,TRBV28,CASSPELAPSVGEQFF,TGTGCCAGCAGTCCGGAACTAGCCCCCTCCGTGGGCGAGCAGTTCTTC
few,TRBJ1-2,TRBD1,13,TRBV9,CASSDGQGYGYTF,TGTGCCAGCAGCGACGGACAGGGCTATGGCTACACCTTC
.,TRBJ1-2,TRBD1,16,TRBV4-1,CASRTGAESGIYGYTF,TGCGCCAGCCGGACAGGGGCTGAGTCCGGAATCTATGGCTACACCTTC
.,TRBJ2-1,.,13,TRBV10-3,CAAALEVYNEQFF,TGTGCCGCAGCCCTGGAGGTCTACAATGAGCAGTTCTTC
.,TRBJ1-1,.,14,TRBV7-9,CASSPGQMNTEAFF,TGTGCCAGCAGCCCAGGACAAATGAACACTGAAGCTTTCTTT
.,TRBJ2-6,TRBD1,15,TRBV2,CASSIDRAGANVLTF,TGTGCCAGCAGTATTGACAGGGCCGGGGCCAACGTCCTGACTTTC
.,TRBJ1-2,TRBD1,16,TRBV5-4,CASSSRTGEFNYGYTF,TGTGCCAGCAGCTCGAGGACAGGGGAGTTTAACTATGGCTACACCTTC
few,TRBJ2-5,TRBD1,16,TRBV10-3,CAISEGDRGLGETQYF,TGTGCCATCAGTGAGGGCGACAGGGGGCTGGGAGAGACCCAGTACTTC
.,TRBJ2-1,TRBD2,12,TRBV28,CASSLGLDEQFF,TGTGCCAGCTCCTTGGGACTAGATGAGCAGTTCTTC
.,TRBJ2-3,TRBD2,14,TRBV7-3,CASSPSGVTDTQYF,TGTGCCAGCAGCCCTAGCGGGGTCACAGATACGCAGTATTTT
few,TRBJ2-6,.,15,TRBV28,CASSLVGRGANVLTF,TGTGCCAGCAGTTTAGTGGGGAGAGGGGCCAACGTCCTGACTTTC
few,TRBJ2-5,.,15,TRBV27,CASSSGLVGAETQYF,TGTGCCAGCAGTTCTGGGCTGGTAGGCGCGGAGACCCAGTACTTC
.,TRBJ1-1,TRBD1,15,TRBV30,CAWRDLGRGRTEAFF,TGTGCCTGGAGGGACCTGGGCAGGGGGCGGACTGAAGCTTTCTTT
.,TRBJ2-3,TRBD1,15,TRBV27,CASRPGQGVTDTQYF,TGTGCCAGCAGACCGGGACAGGGGGTAACAGATACGCAGTATTTT
few,TRBJ1-1,.,16,TRBV9,CASSVGGGPMNTEAFF,TGTGCCAGCAGCGTAGGGGGGGGACCTATGAACACTGAAGCTTTCTTT
few,TRBJ2-1,.,12,TRBV4-1,CASSRQPDEQFF,TGCGCCAGCAGCCGCCAACCGGATGAGCAGTTCTTC
.,TRBJ2-3,.,15,TRBV7-2,CASSLTGTSTDTQYF,TGTGCCAGCAGCTTAACCGGGACAAGCACAGATACGCAGTATTTT
few,TRBJ1-5,.,14,TRBV4-3,CASSQDLGAQPQHF,TGCGCCAGCAGCCAAGATCTTGGGGCCCAGCCCCAGCATTTT
.,TRBJ1-1,.,11,TRBV27,CASSWGGEAFF,TGTGCCTCCAGCTGGGGGGGTGAAGCTTTCTTT
.,TRBJ2-5,TRBD2,17,TRBV28,CASSPWTSGRRQETQYF,TGTGCCAGCAGTCCCTGGACTAGCGGGAGGAGACAAGAGACCCAGTACTTC
few,TRBJ1-5,.,12,TRBV13,CASSAPGQPQHF,TGTGCCAGCAGCGCACCAGGTCAGCCCCAGCATTTT
.,TRBJ2-3,TRBD2,16,TRBV7-2,CASSPRLAGVLDTQYF,TGTGCCAGCAGCCCCAGACTAGCGGGAGTGTTAGATACGCAGTATTTT
.,TRBJ2-3,TRBD1,14,TRBV10-3,CAISEGTVTDTQYF,TGTGCCATCAGTGAGGGGACAGTCACAGATACGCAGTATTTT
.,TRBJ1-2,.,16,TRBV6-5,CASSYSVRGGGYGYTF,TGTGCCAGCAGTTACTCGGTGCGGGGCGGAGGCTATGGCTACACCTTC
.,TRBJ2-7,TRBD1,14,TRBV9,CASSVDQGAYEQYF,TGTGCCAGCAGCGTAGACCAGGGGGCCTACGAGCAGTACTTC
.,TRBJ2-5,.,16,TRBV6-5,CASSYSFVQGLETQYF,TGTGCCAGCAGTTACTCTTTCGTACAGGGCTTAGAGACCCAGTACTTC
.,TRBJ2-3,.,11,TRBV18,CASSREDTQYF,TGTGCCAGCTCCCGCGAGGATACGCAGTATTTT
.,TRBJ2-1,.,15,TRBV9,CASSVGDGTYNEQFF,TGTGCCAGCAGCGTGGGGGATGGGACTTACAATGAGCAGTTCTTC
.,TRBJ2-7,TRBD1,14,TRBV25-1,CASSEPGGAYEQYF,TGTGCCAGCAGTGAGCCAGGGGGCGCGTACGAGCAGTACTTC
.,TRBJ2-3,TRBD1,17,TRBV5-1,CASSLEGTGGVTDTQYF,TGCGCCAGCAGCTTGGAGGGGACAGGGGGTGTGACAGATACGCAGTATTTT
.,TRBJ1-2,TRBD1,12,TRBV30,CAWTRTGYGYTF,TGTGCCTGGACCCGGACAGGGTATGGCTACACCTTC
.,TRBJ2-4,TRBD1,16,TRBV28,CASSDDRGGTKNIQYF,TGTGCCAGCAGCGACGACAGGGGCGGAACCAAAAACATTCAGTACTTC